This T cell receptor (beta chain) is drawn from a study of cytomegalovirus exposure and HLA in healthy donors. Study information: In terms of ancestry, the Caucasian-associated cluster contained roughly 80% of the 300 to 400 genotyped donors.

Trimming shortened V by 6 bases and J by 8 bases, and 14 bases separated the two germline ends. This CDR3 spans 13 amino acids. Germline CDR1 and CDR2: MNHEY and SMNVEV (reference sequence). The PCR had 60 Vbeta and 13 Jbeta primers. TCRdb's table, derived via immunoSEQ multiplex PCR, lists solely in-frame clones and lacks some. Among about 52,000 clones listed, roughly 60% were seen once. This chain uses TRBV27 with TRBJ2-4; maybe TRBD1 (6 bases). Sequences were obtained from PBMCs. This TCR came from a human donor in good health. CDR3 in amino acids: CASSHRERDIQYF. CDR3 in DNA: TGTGCCAGCAGCCACAGGGAGAGGGACATTCAGTACTTC.